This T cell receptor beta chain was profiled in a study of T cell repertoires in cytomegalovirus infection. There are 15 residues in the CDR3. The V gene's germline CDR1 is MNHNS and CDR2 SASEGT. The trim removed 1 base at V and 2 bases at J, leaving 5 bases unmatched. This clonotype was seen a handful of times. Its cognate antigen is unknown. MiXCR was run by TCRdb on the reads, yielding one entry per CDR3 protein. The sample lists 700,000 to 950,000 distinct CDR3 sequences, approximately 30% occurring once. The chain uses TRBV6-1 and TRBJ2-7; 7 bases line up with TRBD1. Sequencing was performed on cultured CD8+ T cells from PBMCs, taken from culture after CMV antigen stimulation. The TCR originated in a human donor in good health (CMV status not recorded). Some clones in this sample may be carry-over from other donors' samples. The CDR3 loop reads CASSEGDSLTYEQYF. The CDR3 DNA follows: TGTGCCAGCAGTGAAGGGGACAGCCTTACCTACGAGCAGTACTTC.